The clone carrying this T cell receptor (beta chain) came up many times. 5'RACE with 10-nucleotide random UMIs generated the cDNA. A single run covered 15-18 subjects with over 180 million TCR-beta sequences. TCRdb recomputed calls from the 5' RACE reads with MiXCR, one row per CDR3 protein. The sample holds tens of thousands of distinct CDR3 sequences, roughly 10% seen once. The sample originates from a study of neurological immune-mediated disorders. Healthy controls comprised blood bank volunteers in Maryland, USA. Unsorted libraries were generated from 2 million PBMCs. These cells had been stored in RNAlater at -80 C. This CDR3 region has 14 residues. CDR1 and CDR2 (germline): SGHTA, FQGNSA. V was trimmed by 0 bases and J by 1 base, leaving 6 bases between them.

The TCR originated in a man aged 45-60 years in good health. The V gene is TRBV7-2, the J gene TRBJ1-1; no reliable D call. Sequencing used PBMCs. The CDR3 DNA is TGTGCCAGCAGCTTAGCAGGGCAGAACACTGAAGCTTTCTTT. It encodes CASSLAGQNTEAFF.